This TCR beta chain was retrieved from a study of blood T cells in healthy people across ages (dated by TCRdb to about 2015). Background on the whole study: In model experiments, template switching captured about one uniquely barcoded TCR beta cDNA molecule for every two T cells. To track age-related changes in TCR beta repertoire diversity, the study relied on deep sequencing normalized with unique cDNA molecular identifiers. Two additional independent replicas of 1 million unique cDNA reads from the same blood draw were analyzed for two donors (one aged 18 to 30 and one aged 80 or older). The donors were split into four age groups: young (average around 15 years), middle-aged (about 40), aged (over 55) and long-lived (roughly 86). Donors of different ages were randomly distributed across sequencing lanes to avoid experimental bias. Study-level results and caveats: The long-lived group showed more naive CD4+ T cells, fewer expanded clones and increased TCR diversity than the aged group, suggesting age selection. As age increased, observed TCR beta diversity per million T cells dropped in a roughly linear way, and a significant reduction was already evident by age 40. Bulk unsorted PBMC profiling prevented conclusive comparison of naive and antigen-experienced compartments. Observed TCR beta diversity correlated strongly with the percentage of naive T cells measured by flow cytometry. Estimates of total diversity based on one million sequenced T cells were considered lower bounds and underestimates. Donor CMV infection status was unknown, potentially confounding age-related changes in expanded clonotypes.

For CDR1 and CDR2, the germline V gene lists ENHRY and SYGVKD. The CDR3 numbers 13 residues from cysteine through phenylalanine. Only the CDR3 DNA stays, 39 bases, in frame from base 1. Concerning this clonotype: Which antigen it targets is not known. No per-base quality is available; no much larger clone lies one base away.

Library method: 5' RACE. Sequenced using an Illumina HiSeq 2500. A second PCR of roughly 7 to 12 cycles was run with a J-beta primer mix and a sample-barcoded 5' primer. A unique molecular identifier was introduced onto each TCR beta cDNA molecule by a template-switch 5' adaptor carrying 12 random nucleotides. Each sample yielded at least 2.5 million CDR3-containing paired-end reads. First-strand cDNA synthesis was performed from all RNA using the Mint cDNA synthesis kit, with priming by a TRBC-specific oligonucleotide. All cDNA was treated with uracil-DNA glycosylase and then went through a first 18-cycle PCR with the universal primers M1SS and BC2_uni_R. In the paper's pipeline: Normalization of each sample was performed by random selection of 1 million high-quality reads, each carrying a distinct molecular identifier. Reads with shared molecular identifiers were discarded instead of being binned into consensus sequences. MiTCR, run with a Q25 quality threshold and the strictest error-elimination algorithm, handled CDR3 identification, clonotype clustering and error correction. Lower-bound total TCR beta diversity was estimated with a nonparametric unseen species model using Euler transformation. Using fastp at Q25 and MiXCR, TCRdb reprocessed the public reads and kept productive beta chains. Entries that share a CDR3 protein sequence are merged under the most common genes and DNA. TCRdb's processing, not the authors' own work, is the source of the V and J calls. This sample lists roughly 500,000 distinct CDR3 sequences; roughly 29% were detected once. The ten largest clones add up to roughly 18% of the sample.

Systemically healthy Caucasian individuals from Russia, about 38 in total and aged about 6 to 100 years, were included as donors. Ten milliliters of peripheral blood were drawn from each donor into EDTA-treated Vacutainer tubes. PBMCs were isolated by Ficoll-Paque density-gradient centrifugation, with at least 7 million obtained per sample. Trizol reagent was used to extract total RNA from the PBMCs, yielding at least 6 micrograms per sample. Naive CD45RAhigh/CD27high T cell percentages were measured by flow cytometry on a PBMC aliquot from every donor. Here the chain combines TRBV10-3 and TRBJ2-1, with the D gene uncertain. The DNA end lines up better with TRBJ2-7; the J call may be wrong. This TCR derives from a woman aged 65 to 85 in good health. Sequenced sample: blood. The nucleotide sequence is TGTGCCATCAGTGGTGGTCGGGCTGGGGAGCAGTACTTC. This sequence encodes CAISGGRAGEQYF.